The T cell receptor (beta chain) under discussion was sequenced for a study of prognosis after radiotherapy for stage I lung cancer (dated by TCRdb to the early 2020s). Describing the broader study: Between early 2018 and January 2019, under 20 patients with stage I NSCLC were enrolled in Nanjing, China. Distant metastases were developed by four of the 19 patients after SBRT, at a median of 7 months, whereas no significant progression was observed in the other 15 patients. The study included around 14 patients with newly diagnosed primary stage I lung tumors and a few with oligometastatic NSCLC after surgical resection of the primary tumor. The study sequenced approximately 38 blood samples from 19 patients, one before and one after SBRT per patient. Image-guided IMRT or VMAT was used to deliver SBRT in 3 to 5 fractions at a biologically effective dose of at least 100 Gy. SBRT was not combined with any concurrent therapy in any patient. Peripheral blood TCR beta repertoires were profiled in stage I NSCLC patients before and after stereotactic body radiotherapy, and the repertoires were related to distant failure. Every patient was deemed medically inoperable, roughly twelve because of comorbidities and 7 because they refused surgery. Tumor histology was squamous cell carcinoma in seven patients and adenocarcinoma in about a dozen. The cohort included over 10 men and more than 5 women, with a median age of approximately 76 years and a range of about 53 to 90 years.

This clonotype appeared a few times. Its target antigen remains unknown. A read error may produce the germline difference seen at one junction end. Findings and caveats that apply to the study as a whole: Whether the expanded TCR clones were tumor-specific was not determined. All reported P values were unadjusted for multiple comparisons. Post-SBRT Shannon entropy and its change from baseline were lower in patients who developed distant metastases; baseline Shannon entropy was not associated with metastases. TRBV and TRBJ usage frequencies reportedly varied with metastasis status, involving two V genes at baseline and about 10 V and two J genes after SBRT. Limitations of the study included a small cohort and short follow-up, and the study findings need independent validation. After SBRT, the count of unique TCR clones dropped from a median of about 10,000 beforehand to several thousand afterward (Wilcoxon paired P=0.011).

Two rounds of multiplex PCR on genomic DNA were used to amplify the TCR beta CDR3 region. The first PCR round used primers specific to each TRBV and TRBJ gene, with sequences filed in Chinese patent CN105087789A. Universal primers were used in the second PCR round. The Roche High Pure PCR Template Preparation Kit was used to extract genomic DNA from frozen PBMCs. Paired-end sequencing with 151 bp reads was performed on the libraries using an Illumina HiSeq 3000. Concerning the study's data processing: Raw reads lacking the multiplex PCR primer sequences were removed with CutAdapt. PEAR was used to merge high-quality paired reads into contigs. By alignment to reference sequences, MiXCR assigned TRB V, D and J gene segments to each contig. CDR3 sequences were clustered by base quality and sequence similarity to remove sequencing errors. Diversity was measured as Shannon entropy normalized by the natural log of productive TCR sequence number. Clonality was defined as one minus Shannon entropy divided by the natural log of the number of unique clonotypes. Progression-free survival cut-offs for repertoire metrics were chosen using the Youden index of ROC curves, with analyses run in R 3.5.3. TCRdb passed the public sequencing reads through fastp at Q25 and MiXCR, retaining productive beta sequences. Identical CDR3 proteins give one entry, which carries the most common genes and DNA. The V and J calls follow TCRdb's processing rather than the paper's. Here the sample has more than 11,000 distinct CDR3 sequences; approximately 50% occur a single time. Approximately 40% of the sample goes to the ten largest clones.

No patient had a history of other malignancies or prior chemotherapy or radiotherapy, and all had node-negative disease on CT and PET/CT. At each of the two time points, six milliliters of peripheral venous blood were collected into EDTA tubes. PBMCs were isolated by Ficoll-Paque Plus density-gradient centrifugation. Right after collection, samples were placed at -80 degrees C and kept there until analysis. Source: PBMCs, taken before or after stereotactic body radiation therapy (not recorded which). This receptor was obtained from a donor at least 50 years old with non-small cell lung cancer.

This receptor carries the CDR3 CASSTVAGAGYNEHFF. The nucleotides read TGCGCCAGCAGCACAGTAGCGGGAGCAGGCTACAATGAGCATTTCTTC. The sequence is built from TRBV11-1 and TRBJ2-1, with 9 junctional bases fitting TRBD2. The CDR3 numbers 16 residues from cysteine through phenylalanine. The read is trimmed to its CDR3 DNA, 48 bases read in frame from base 1. Taken from the germline V gene (reference sequence), the CDR1 and CDR2 loops are SGHAT and FQDESV. The CDR3, completed at both ends by the reference TRBV11-1 and TRBJ2-1 genes, gives the full variable domain EAEVAQSPRYKITEKSQAVAFWCDPISGHATLYWYRQILGQGPELLVQFQDESVVDDSQLPKDRFSAERLKGVDSTLKIQPAELGDSAMYLCASSTVAGAGYNEHFFGPGTRLTVL.